This T cell receptor (beta chain) was identified during a study of blood T cell repertoires in COVID-19. Overall study context: Nucleic acid was either cDNA or gDNA, and it came from T cells, B-cell-depleted T cells, or PBMCs.

Generated by immunoSEQ multiplex PCR, the TCRdb table keeps only in-frame clones and is missing some. The sample consists of approximately 230,000 clones, more than 60% of them appearing once. This sequence originates from a woman aged 40 to 50 with active or convalescent COVID-19. Sequences were obtained from peripheral blood.

The CDR3 DNA reads as TGTGCCAGCAGTGATGGGGCGGCCTATGGCTACACCTTC. It is translated as CASSDGAAYGYTF. The chain recombines TRBV6-1 with TRBJ1-2, with D maybe TRBD1 (5 bases). The CDR3 totals 13 residues. Trimming removed 3 bases from V and 4 bases from J, with 9 bases in between. CDR1 MNHNS and CDR2 SASEGT come from the germline V gene.